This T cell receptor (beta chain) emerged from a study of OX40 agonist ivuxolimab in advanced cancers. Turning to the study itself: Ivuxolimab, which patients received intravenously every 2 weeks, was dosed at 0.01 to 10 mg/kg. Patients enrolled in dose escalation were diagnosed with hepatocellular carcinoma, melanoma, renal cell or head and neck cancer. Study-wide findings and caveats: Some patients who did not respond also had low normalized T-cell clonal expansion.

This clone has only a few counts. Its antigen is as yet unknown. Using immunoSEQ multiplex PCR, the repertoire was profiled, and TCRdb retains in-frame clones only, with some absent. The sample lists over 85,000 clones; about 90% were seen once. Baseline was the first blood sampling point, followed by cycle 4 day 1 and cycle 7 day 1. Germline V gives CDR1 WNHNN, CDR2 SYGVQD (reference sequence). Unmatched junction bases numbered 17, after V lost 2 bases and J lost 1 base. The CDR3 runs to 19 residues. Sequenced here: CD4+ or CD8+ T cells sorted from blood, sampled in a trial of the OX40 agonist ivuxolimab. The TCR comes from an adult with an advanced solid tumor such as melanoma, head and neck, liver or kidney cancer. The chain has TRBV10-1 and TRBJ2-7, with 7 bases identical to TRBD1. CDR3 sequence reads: CASSEPDDRESFTSYEQYF. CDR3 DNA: TGCGCCAGCAGTGAGCCGGATGACAGGGAAAGTTTTACGTCCTACGAGCAGTACTTC.